This TCR beta chain originates from a study of cytomegalovirus exposure and HLA in healthy donors. V dropped 7 bases and J dropped 9; count of bases not matched to a gene: 11. Germline CDR1 reads SNHLY; CDR2 reads FYNNEI. This CDR3 is 14 amino acids long. Some clones are missing from TCRdb's copy, which holds only in-frame ones; the method was immunoSEQ multiplex PCR. The table includes roughly 50,000 clones, around nine tenths detected once. The validation cohort, a group of around 130 subjects, included the donors and was separate from the roughly 670-subject first cohort. Findings and limits, study-wide: The classifier, whose performance was assessed in both the original and validation cohorts, reportedly diagnosed cytomegalovirus status with high specificity and sensitivity.

For this clone: No antigen is known for it.

The specimen sequenced was PBMCs. The sequence derives from a man between 18 and 35 years old in good health and CMV-seronegative. The chain combines TRBV2 with TRBJ2-3; 9 positions agree with TRBD2. This CDR3 reads CASMAGGRVGTQYF. The CDR3 region has the DNA TGTGCCAGCATGGCTGGCGGGAGGGTAGGGACGCAGTATTTT.